What follows is one TCR beta chain and its context. Its antigen is not known. In the naive CD8 group, cells lacked CD45RO and were positively selected for CCR7, so terminally differentiated effector memory CD45RA+ cells were left out. The sample is drawn from a study of shared clonotypes between healthy human individuals. Across the study: Each donor's CD4 naive and CD4 memory cells filled three plates apiece, CD8 naive two, and CD8 memory one. Overall study results and limits: Among several donors, roughly 5.4% of naive CD4 clonotypes were found in common. Expectations were that clonotype sharing among donors would be affected by sequencing depth. The four-donor shared clonotypes exceeded non-shared clonotypes in generation probability, with non-shared ones scoring lower.

The germline CDR1 and CDR2 sequences are MNHEY and SMNVEV (reference sequence). The CDR3 is 15 residues long. V shed 4 bases and J 1 base; nucleotides not matched to a gene: 4. The repertoire was sequenced with immunoSEQ multiplex PCR; TCRdb's copy has only in-frame clones and lacks some. Among about 580,000 clones listed, roughly 98% were seen once. The TCR was taken from a man aged 25-45 years in good health. The sequencing input was naive CD8+ T cells sorted from blood. V is TRBV27 and J is TRBJ1-3, with 7 bases that match TRBD1. Written as DNA, the CDR3 is TGTGCCAGCAGTTCTGGGACAGAGTCTGGAAACACCATATATTTT. Residues: CASSSGTESGNTIYF.